These T cell receptor beta chains were read from a single sample in a study of blood T cell repertoires in COVID-19. Produced via immunoSEQ multiplex PCR; TCRdb's table is partial and in-frame only. This table has approximately 300,000 clones, around 85% appearing once. Sequencing was carried out using PBMCs or T cells enriched from blood (not recorded which). Receptor source: a woman younger than 45 who had been exposed to COVID-19. Each CDR3 is given with its conserved first and last residue. Each record gives: CDR3 protein, CDR3 DNA, J gene, V gene, clone size, D gene. A D gene is named only where the DNA matches it firmly. Some rows mark clone size as missing; the rest say once, few, many or name a class of expanded clone.

CDR3 protein: CATLDYFVGPGNTIYF; CDR3 DNA: TGTGCCACCCTGGATTATTTTGTGGGGCCTGGAAACACCATATATTTT; J gene: TRBJ1-3; V gene: TRBV28; clone size: few; D gene: NA
CDR3 protein: CAWSQGFSYEQYF; CDR3 DNA: TGTGCCTGGTCACAGGGGTTTTCCTACGAGCAGTACTTC; J gene: TRBJ2-7; V gene: TRBV30; clone size: NA; D gene: TRBD1
CDR3 protein: CAWSLGVGNTEAFF; CDR3 DNA: TGTGCCTGGAGTTTAGGGGTGGGGAACACTGAAGCTTTCTTT; J gene: TRBJ1-1; V gene: TRBV30; clone size: NA; D gene: NA
CDR3 protein: CASSQVASGNEQYF; CDR3 DNA: TGTGCCAGCAGCCAAGTGGCTAGCGGGAACGAGCAGTACTTC; J gene: TRBJ2-7; V gene: TRBV3-1/TRBV3-2; clone size: NA; D gene: TRBD2
CDR3 protein: CASSQIIRDRVNRCTGELFF; CDR3 DNA: TGTGCCAGCAGCCAAATAATCCGGGACAGGGTTAATAGGTGCACCGGGGAGCTGTTTTTT; J gene: TRBJ2-2; V gene: TRBV3-1/TRBV3-2; clone size: NA; D gene: TRBD1
CDR3 protein: CASSQDLGGDGYTF; CDR3 DNA: TGCGCCAGCAGCCAAGATCTTGGGGGCGATGGCTACACCTTC; J gene: TRBJ1-2; V gene: TRBV4-3; clone size: NA; D gene: NA
CDR3 protein: CASSLGQNYGYTF; CDR3 DNA: TGTGCCAGCAGCCTCGGACAGAACTATGGCTACACCTTC; J gene: TRBJ1-2; V gene: TRBV14; clone size: few; D gene: NA
CDR3 protein: CASSPWTDDEAFF; CDR3 DNA: TGTGCCAGCAGTCCATGGACAGACGACGAAGCTTTCTTT; J gene: TRBJ1-1; V gene: TRBV28; clone size: NA; D gene: NA
CDR3 protein: CASSQELAGGYEQYF; CDR3 DNA: TGCGCCAGCAGCCAAGAACTAGCGGGAGGCTACGAGCAGTACTTC; J gene: TRBJ2-7; V gene: TRBV4-1; clone size: NA; D gene: TRBD2
CDR3 protein: CAWSTRPGRGHYQDYTF; CDR3 DNA: TGTGCCTGGAGTACCCGCCCGGGCAGGGGGCATTACCAAGACTACACCTTC; J gene: TRBJ1-2; V gene: TRBV30; clone size: NA; D gene: TRBD1
CDR3 protein: CASSRTGVGSYEQYF; CDR3 DNA: TGTGCCAGCAGCAGGACGGGGGTTGGCTCCTACGAGCAGTACTTC; J gene: TRBJ2-7; V gene: TRBV2; clone size: NA; D gene: NA
CDR3 protein: CASSERRPNKLGNTIYF; CDR3 DNA: TGTGCCAGCAGTGAAAGGAGACCCAATAAGTTGGGAAACACCATATATTTT; J gene: TRBJ1-3; V gene: TRBV6-1; clone size: NA; D gene: NA
CDR3 protein: CASSQGLAGEETQYF; CDR3 DNA: TGTGCCAGCAGCCAGGGTCTAGCGGGGGAAGAGACCCAGTACTTC; J gene: TRBJ2-5; V gene: TRBV11-1; clone size: NA; D gene: TRBD2
CDR3 protein: CASSYPTGTSGNTIYF; CDR3 DNA: TGTGCCAGCAGTTACCCGACAGGAACCTCTGGAAACACCATATATTTT; J gene: TRBJ1-3; V gene: TRBV14; clone size: NA; D gene: NA
CDR3 protein: CASSLGGQGTGGEPLHF; CDR3 DNA: TGTGCCAGCAGCTTAGGAGGCCAAGGGACAGGGGGCGAACCCCTCCACTTT; J gene: TRBJ1-6; V gene: TRBV7-2; clone size: NA; D gene: TRBD1
CDR3 protein: CAWSQIKGTGGNQPQHF; CDR3 DNA: TGTGCCTGGAGCCAAATAAAGGGGACAGGGGGCAATCAGCCCCAGCATTTT; J gene: TRBJ1-5; V gene: TRBV30; clone size: NA; D gene: TRBD1
CDR3 protein: CASRDRGRDVGELFF; CDR3 DNA: TGTGCCAGCAGGGACAGGGGGCGCGATGTCGGGGAGCTGTTTTTT; J gene: TRBJ2-2; V gene: TRBV2; clone size: NA; D gene: TRBD1
CDR3 protein: CASSISGHRFVSGNTIYF; CDR3 DNA: TGTGCCAGTAGTATTAGTGGACACCGCTTTGTCTCTGGAAACACCATATATTTT; J gene: TRBJ1-3; V gene: TRBV19; clone size: NA; D gene: NA
CDR3 protein: CASSEEVTVPNSPLHF; CDR3 DNA: TGTGCCAGCAGTGAAGAGGTGACAGTTCCTAATTCACCCCTCCACTTT; J gene: TRBJ1-6; V gene: TRBV6-1; clone size: NA; D gene: NA
CDR3 protein: CASSLGLAGDTGELFF; CDR3 DNA: TGTGCTAGCAGCTTAGGACTAGCGGGAGACACCGGGGAGCTGTTTTTT; J gene: TRBJ2-2; V gene: TRBV7-7; clone size: NA; D gene: TRBD2
CDR3 protein: CASSRGQGETQYF; CDR3 DNA: TGTGCCAGCAGCCGGGGACAGGGTGAGACCCAGTACTTC; J gene: TRBJ2-5; V gene: TRBV3-1/TRBV3-2; clone size: NA; D gene: TRBD1
CDR3 protein: CASSTGQGVQETQYF; CDR3 DNA: TGCGCCAGCAGTACGGGACAGGGGGTACAAGAGACCCAGTACTTC; J gene: TRBJ2-5; V gene: TRBV5-1; clone size: NA; D gene: TRBD1
CDR3 protein: CSVGGQGAWGNEQFF; CDR3 DNA: TGCAGCGTCGGGGGACAGGGGGCATGGGGGAATGAGCAGTTCTTC; J gene: TRBJ2-1; V gene: TRBV29-1; clone size: NA; D gene: TRBD1
CDR3 protein: CASSRRGTGVVDEQYF; CDR3 DNA: TGTGCCAGCAGTCGGCGGGGGACAGGGGTGGTCGACGAGCAGTACTTC; J gene: TRBJ2-7; V gene: TRBV2; clone size: NA; D gene: TRBD1
CDR3 protein: CASSQRRLAGGSQETQYF; CDR3 DNA: TGTGCCAGCAGCCAACGAAGGCTAGCGGGGGGTTCCCAAGAGACCCAGTACTTC; J gene: TRBJ2-5; V gene: TRBV3-1/TRBV3-2; clone size: NA; D gene: TRBD2
CDR3 protein: CASSDISGGSYEQYF; CDR3 DNA: TGTGCCAGCAGTGATATCAGCGGAGGGTCCTACGAGCAGTACTTC; J gene: TRBJ2-7; V gene: TRBV6-1; clone size: NA; D gene: NA
CDR3 protein: CATSDFGRGSETQYF; CDR3 DNA: TGTGCCACCAGTGATTTTGGCCGAGGATCGGAGACCCAGTACTTC; J gene: TRBJ2-5; V gene: TRBV24-1; clone size: NA; D gene: NA
CDR3 protein: CASRSLYSGNTIYF; CDR3 DNA: TGTGCCAGCAGATCCCTTTACTCTGGAAACACCATATATTTT; J gene: TRBJ1-3; V gene: TRBV6-5; clone size: NA; D gene: NA
CDR3 protein: CASSIFSRSSNQPQHF; CDR3 DNA: TGTGCCAGTAGTATATTTAGCCGTAGTAGCAATCAGCCCCAGCATTTT; J gene: TRBJ1-5; V gene: TRBV19; clone size: NA; D gene: NA
CDR3 protein: CASSWTFEQFF; CDR3 DNA: TGTGCCAGTAGTTGGACTTTTGAGCAGTTCTTC; J gene: TRBJ2-1; V gene: TRBV19; clone size: NA; D gene: NA
CDR3 protein: CAISDSRSSYNSPLHF; CDR3 DNA: TGTGCCATCAGTGACTCGAGGAGCTCCTATAATTCACCCCTCCACTTT; J gene: TRBJ1-6; V gene: TRBV10-3; clone size: NA; D gene: NA
CDR3 protein: CASSIQLETQYF; CDR3 DNA: TGTGCCAGCAGTATACAGCTGGAGACCCAGTACTTC; J gene: TRBJ2-5; V gene: TRBV28; clone size: NA; D gene: NA
CDR3 protein: CASSYSWADGELFF; CDR3 DNA: TGTGCCAGCAGTTACTCCTGGGCAGACGGGGAGCTGTTTTTT; J gene: TRBJ2-2; V gene: TRBV6-2/TRBV6-3; clone size: NA; D gene: NA
CDR3 protein: CASSAVTGTADTQYF; CDR3 DNA: TGTGCCAGCAGCGCAGTAACCGGGACAGCAGATACGCAGTATTTT; J gene: TRBJ2-3; V gene: TRBV5-4; clone size: NA; D gene: TRBD1
CDR3 protein: CASSQLRTSGSSYEQYF; CDR3 DNA: TGTGCCAGCAGCCAACTTAGGACTAGCGGGAGCTCCTACGAGCAGTACTTC; J gene: TRBJ2-7; V gene: TRBV3-1/TRBV3-2; clone size: NA; D gene: TRBD2
CDR3 protein: CASSFGGPSEKLFF; CDR3 DNA: TGTGCCAGCAGTTTCGGGGGGCCTAGTGAAAAACTGTTTTTT; J gene: TRBJ1-4; V gene: TRBV28; clone size: NA; D gene: NA
CDR3 protein: CASRTGHNYGYTF; CDR3 DNA: TGTGCCAGTAGGACAGGCCATAACTATGGCTACACCTTC; J gene: TRBJ1-2; V gene: TRBV19; clone size: few; D gene: NA
CDR3 protein: CASSHVVRNREKLYGYTF; CDR3 DNA: TGCGCCAGCAGCCATGTCGTTAGGAACAGGGAGAAACTATATGGCTACACCTTC; J gene: TRBJ1-2; V gene: TRBV4-1; clone size: NA; D gene: NA
CDR3 protein: CASSETGDTQYF; CDR3 DNA: TGTGCCAGCTCCGAGACTGGAGATACGCAGTATTTT; J gene: TRBJ2-3; V gene: TRBV27; clone size: NA; D gene: NA
CDR3 protein: CASSEVSSAQNTEAFF; CDR3 DNA: TGTGCCAGCAGTGAAGTAAGTAGTGCCCAGAACACTGAAGCTTTCTTT; J gene: TRBJ1-1; V gene: TRBV25-1; clone size: few; D gene: NA
CDR3 protein: CASSRGQYSSGNTIYF; CDR3 DNA: TGTGCCAGCAGCAGGGGACAGTACAGCTCTGGAAACACCATATATTTT; J gene: TRBJ1-3; V gene: TRBV7-9; clone size: NA; D gene: TRBD1
CDR3 protein: CASSVRGNQPQHF; CDR3 DNA: TGCGCCAGCAGTGTGAGGGGCAATCAGCCCCAGCATTTT; J gene: TRBJ1-5; V gene: TRBV5-1; clone size: NA; D gene: NA
CDR3 protein: CASNEVGGPYEQYF; CDR3 DNA: TGCGCCAGCAACGAAGTAGGGGGCCCCTACGAGCAGTACTTC; J gene: TRBJ2-7; V gene: TRBV5-1; clone size: NA; D gene: TRBD1
CDR3 protein: CATRGGRGTGELFF; CDR3 DNA: TGTGCCACCCGAGGCGGGAGGGGGACCGGGGAGCTGTTTTTT; J gene: TRBJ2-2; V gene: TRBV24-1; clone size: NA; D gene: TRBD2
CDR3 protein: CSASPPGTSVTGELFF; CDR3 DNA: TGCAGTGCTAGTCCTCCGGGGACTAGCGTGACCGGGGAGCTGTTTTTT; J gene: TRBJ2-2; V gene: TRBV20-1; clone size: NA; D gene: TRBD2
CDR3 protein: CASSTRTGIAQPQHF; CDR3 DNA: TGTGCCAGCAGCACGAGGACAGGGATTGCTCAGCCCCAGCATTTT; J gene: TRBJ1-5; V gene: TRBV7-2; clone size: NA; D gene: TRBD1
CDR3 protein: CSVPKDLRGAFF; CDR3 DNA: TGCAGCGTTCCAAAAGACTTGCGGGGGGCTTTCTTT; J gene: TRBJ1-1; V gene: TRBV29-1; clone size: NA; D gene: NA
CDR3 protein: CASSLSTGGVNEQYF; CDR3 DNA: TGCGCCAGCAGCTTGAGTACAGGGGGCGTTAACGAGCAGTACTTC; J gene: TRBJ2-7; V gene: TRBV5-1; clone size: once; D gene: TRBD1
CDR3 protein: CASSTGQKEKLFF; CDR3 DNA: TGTGCCAGCAGCACCGGACAGAAGGAAAAACTGTTTTTT; J gene: TRBJ1-4; V gene: TRBV7-9; clone size: NA; D gene: NA
CDR3 protein: CASSPRQGWSSGNTIYF; CDR3 DNA: TGTGCCAGCAGCCCAAGACAGGGTTGGAGCTCTGGAAACACCATATATTTT; J gene: TRBJ1-3; V gene: TRBV9; clone size: NA; D gene: TRBD1
CDR3 protein: CASSQDPSTDEQFF; CDR3 DNA: TGTGCCAGCAGCCAAGATCCCAGTACCGATGAGCAGTTCTTC; J gene: TRBJ2-1; V gene: TRBV3-1/TRBV3-2; clone size: NA; D gene: NA
CDR3 protein: CASSPGLAGVYEQYF; CDR3 DNA: TGTGCCAGCAGCCCGGGACTAGCGGGAGTTTACGAGCAGTACTTC; J gene: TRBJ2-7; V gene: TRBV3-1/TRBV3-2; clone size: NA; D gene: TRBD2
CDR3 protein: CASSYTSTDTQYF; CDR3 DNA: TGTGCCAGCAGCTATACTAGCACAGATACGCAGTATTTT; J gene: TRBJ2-3; V gene: TRBV6-5; clone size: NA; D gene: NA